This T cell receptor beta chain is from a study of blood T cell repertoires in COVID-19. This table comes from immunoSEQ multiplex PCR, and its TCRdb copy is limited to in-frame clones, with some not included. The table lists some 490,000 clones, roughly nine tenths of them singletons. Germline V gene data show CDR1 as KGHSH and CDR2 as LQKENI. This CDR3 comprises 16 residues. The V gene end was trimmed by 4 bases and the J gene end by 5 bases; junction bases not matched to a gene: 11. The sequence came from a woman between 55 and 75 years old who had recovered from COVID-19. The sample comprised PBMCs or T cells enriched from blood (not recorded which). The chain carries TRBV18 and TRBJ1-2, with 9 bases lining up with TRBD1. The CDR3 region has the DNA TGTGCCAGCTCACGCGACAGAAGGACAGGGGAATATGGCTACACCTTC. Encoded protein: CASSRDRRTGEYGYTF.